This is a list of T cell receptor beta chains from one sample in a study of blood T cells in healthy people across ages. TCRdb fed the 5' RACE reads into MiXCR, producing one record per CDR3 protein. The sample has hundreds of thousands of distinct CDR3 sequences, approximately 48% seen once; the top ten hold approximately 19%. Sequencing was performed on blood. The receptors come from a man in his 60s in good health. CDR3s include the opening cysteine and the closing phenylalanine or tryptophan. D genes are given only for firm matches. The listing skips clone size in some rows; elsewhere it reads once, few, many or a size class.

CDR3 protein	CDR3 DNA	D gene	clone size	V gene	J gene
CSARLALQTQYF	TGCAGTGCTAGGTTAGCCCTGCAGACCCAGTACTTC	-	many	TRBV20-1	TRBJ2-5
CASSPPGAFYGYTF	TGTGCCAGCAGCCCCCCAGGGGCTTTTTATGGCTACACCTTC	-	few	TRBV3-1	TRBJ1-2
CASSSPLAGVETQYF	TGTGCCAGCAGCTCGCCCCTAGCGGGGGTAGAGACCCAGTACTTC	TRBD2	-	TRBV12-3/TRBV12-4	TRBJ2-5
CSAMGALEQYF	TGCAGTGCGATGGGGGCACTGGAGCAGTACTTC	-	few	TRBV20-1	TRBJ2-7
CSVEVSETQYF	TGCAGCGTTGAAGTATCCGAGACCCAGTACTTC	-	many	TRBV29-1	TRBJ2-5
CASSLEVEQFF	TGCGCCAGCAGCTTGGAGGTTGAGCAGTTCTTC	-	-	TRBV5-1	TRBJ2-1
CASSEGLGFYGYTF	TGTGCCAGCAGTGAGGGACTGGGCTTTTATGGCTACACCTTC	-	-	TRBV25-1	TRBJ1-2
CASSLGTSGFLQETQYF	TGTGCCAGCAGTTTGGGGACTAGCGGGTTCCTCCAAGAGACCCAGTACTTC	TRBD2	few	TRBV6-2/TRBV6-3	TRBJ2-5
CAISGAGKLPEQYF	TGTGCCATCAGTGGGGCAGGAAAGCTTCCCGAGCAGTACTTC	-	few	TRBV10-3	TRBJ2-7
CTAGGVISYNEQFF	TGCACAGCGGGGGGGGTCATCTCCTACAATGAGCAGTTCTTC	TRBD2	-	TRBV20-1	TRBJ2-1
CASSEARVRDEKLFF	TGTGCCAGCAGTGAAGCGAGGGTACGGGATGAAAAACTGTTTTTT	-	-	TRBV6-1	TRBJ1-4
CASSVTGPDTQYF	TGTGCCAGCAGCGTAACAGGGCCAGATACGCAGTATTTT	-	many	TRBV7-3	TRBJ2-3
CASSPQGGARNEQFF	TGTGCCAGCTCACCACAAGGAGGGGCGCGGAATGAGCAGTTCTTC	-	-	TRBV18	TRBJ2-1
CASSFPTGSTGELFF	TGTGCCAGCAGCTTCCCGACAGGGAGTACCGGGGAGCTGTTTTTT	TRBD1	few	TRBV11-2	TRBJ2-2
CASSYAGGSTGELFF	TGTGCCAGCAGTTACGCGGGGGGATCAACCGGGGAGCTGTTTTTT	TRBD2	few	TRBV6-2/TRBV6-3	TRBJ2-2
CATSRDGGSPLHF	TGTGCCACCAGCAGAGATGGCGGTTCACCCCTCCACTTT	-	many	TRBV15	TRBJ1-6
CASSLTGTHTEAFF	TGTGCCAGCAGCTTGACAGGCACCCACACTGAAGCTTTCTTT	-	few	TRBV5-6	TRBJ1-1
CASSLRPVNSPLHF	TGTGCCAGCAGCTTAAGGCCGGTAAATTCACCCCTCCACTTT	-	-	TRBV7-2	TRBJ1-6
CASSSTIDGQGLHGYTF	TGTGCCAGCAGCTCCACAATTGACGGACAGGGGCTGCATGGCTACACCTTC	TRBD1	-	TRBV7-9	TRBJ1-2
CASSQTSGNGGELFF	TGTGCCAGCAGCCAAACTAGCGGGAACGGCGGGGAGCTGTTTTTT	TRBD2	-	TRBV4-2	TRBJ2-2
CASSLEGGLAANEQFF	TGCGCCAGCAGCTTGGAAGGCGGGCTAGCGGCGAATGAGCAGTTCTTC	TRBD2	-	TRBV5-1	TRBJ2-1
CASRKGAGTEAFF	TGTGCCAGCAGGAAGGGGGCCGGCACTGAAGCTTTCTTT	TRBD1	-	TRBV25-1	TRBJ1-1
CASSEGETQFF	TGTGCCAGCAGCGAAGGGGAGACCCAGTTCTTC	-	-	TRBV7-2	TRBJ2-1
CASSQDRKGSSYEQYF	TGCGCCAGCAGCCAAGATCGTAAGGGGAGCTCCTACGAGCAGTACTTC	-	-	TRBV4-3	TRBJ2-7
CASSQPGPERNIQYF	TGTGCCAGCAGCCAACCGGGCCCTGAGAGGAACATTCAGTACTTC	-	few	TRBV6-6	TRBJ2-4
CAGSLGQSNQPQHF	TGTGCCGGCAGCTTAGGACAAAGCAATCAGCCCCAGCATTTT	-	-	TRBV7-8	TRBJ1-5
CASSSRFPPYEQYF	TGTGCCAGCAGCTCACGATTTCCTCCCTACGAGCAGTACTTC	-	-	TRBV11-2	TRBJ2-7
CASRETGSAYSYEQYF	TGTGCCAGCAGAGAGACAGGGTCAGCCTACTCCTACGAGCAGTACTTC	TRBD1	few	TRBV6-6	TRBJ2-7
CSARGAGGSGLYTDTQYF	TGCAGTGCTAGAGGGGCTGGAGGAAGCGGGCTATACACAGATACGCAGTATTTT	-	-	TRBV20-1	TRBJ2-3
CSARKLSGRGTGRPYEQYF	TGCAGTGCTAGGAAGCTTTCAGGGCGGGGGACAGGGCGACCCTACGAGCAGTACTTC	TRBD1	-	TRBV20-1	TRBJ2-7
CASSPPSGKQYF	TGTGCCAGCAGTCCGCCGTCGGGGAAGCAGTACTTC	-	-	TRBV6-6	TRBJ2-7
CACSTRTGIRNQPQHF	TGTGCCTGCAGCACCCGGACAGGGATTCGCAATCAGCCCCAGCATTTT	TRBD1	-	TRBV7-2	TRBJ1-5
CASSERPGLRNEQFF	TGTGCCAGCAGTGAACGGCCAGGGCTTCGCAATGAGCAGTTCTTC	-	-	TRBV6-1	TRBJ2-1
CSASRDRGDEKLFF	TGCAGTGCTAGTCGGGACAGGGGGGATGAAAAACTGTTTTTT	TRBD1	-	TRBV20-1	TRBJ1-4
CAWSVPSGANVLTF	TGTGCCTGGAGTGTACCGAGTGGGGCCAACGTCCTGACTTTC	-	few	TRBV30	TRBJ2-6
CASSSTPLVPEQYF	TGTGCCAGCTCCTCCACCCCGTTAGTCCCCGAGCAGTACTTC	-	many	TRBV6-6	TRBJ2-7
CASSFGTDLAYGYTF	TGTGCCAGCAGCTTTGGGACAGATCTTGCCTATGGCTACACCTTC	TRBD1	once	TRBV7-9	TRBJ1-2
CASRAGEQYTEAFF	TGTGCCAGCAGGGCCGGGGAGCAGTACACTGAAGCTTTCTTT	-	-	TRBV12-3/TRBV12-4	TRBJ1-1
CASIEDPYQYNEKLFF	TGTGCCAGCATTGAGGACCCATACCAATATAATGAAAAACTGTTTTTT	-	-	TRBV2	TRBJ1-4
CASSQGSQTEAFF	TGTGCCAGCAGCCAAGGGTCCCAGACTGAAGCTTTCTTT	-	-	TRBV3-1	TRBJ1-1
CASRTAAPAAYEQYF	TGTGCCAGCAGAACCGCGGCTCCGGCAGCCTACGAGCAGTACTTC	-	-	TRBV6-2/TRBV6-3	TRBJ2-7
CASSLRTDPNYGYTF	TGTGCCAGCAGCCTGAGGACTGACCCTAACTATGGCTACACCTTC	-	-	TRBV9	TRBJ1-2
CASSRGGNNEQYF	TGTGCCAGCAGCCGGGGAGGTAACAACGAGCAGTACTTC	-	-	TRBV3-1	TRBJ2-7
CASSSWGHDSSGANVLTF	TGCGCCAGCAGCTCCTGGGGACATGACTCCTCTGGGGCCAACGTCCTGACTTTC	-	-	TRBV5-1	TRBJ2-6
CSARPGTGRSYGYTF	TGCAGTGCTAGACCCGGGACAGGCCGAAGTTATGGCTACACCTTC	TRBD1	-	TRBV20-1	TRBJ1-2
CASSPQVTRWEKLFF	TGCGCCAGCAGTCCCCAAGTTACTCGATGGGAAAAACTGTTTTTT	-	few	TRBV4-1	TRBJ1-4
CASSHRSGTGGIETQYF	TGTGCCAGCAGCCACCGATCCGGGACAGGGGGCATAGAGACCCAGTACTTC	TRBD1	few	TRBV5-5	TRBJ2-5